Below are 6 T cell receptor beta chains sequenced from a single sample in a study of blood T cells in healthy people across ages. A second roughly 6 to 12 cycle PCR used barcoded and J-beta primers. From the 5' RACE reads, TCRdb called clonotypes with MiXCR, one entry per CDR3 protein. The top ten clones hold around 3% of a sample with approximately 800,000 distinct CDR3 sequences, around 24% of them seen once. The same specimen was also included in a second study, on T cells of mothers and their children.

Sequencing was performed on blood. Source of these receptors: a boy aged 5-17 years in good health.

This clonotype turned up a few times. This chain connects TRBV19 to TRBJ1-5; a weak D match, TRBD1 (6 bases). There are 14 residues in the CDR3. Trimming removed 5 bases from V and 2 bases from J, with 10 bases in between. Germline V CDR1 and CDR2: LNHDA, SQIVND (reference sequence). CDR3 DNA sequence: TGTGCCAGTAGTGGGGACACCGGCAATCAGCCCCAGCATTTT. This encodes CASSGDTGNQPQHF.

This clonotype showed up just a few times. This chain links TRBV7-2 with TRBJ1-5, with D uncertain. CDR3 length: 12 residues. The V and J ends lost 5 bases and 6 bases respectively, with 8 bases between them. The germline V gene has CDR1 SGHTA and CDR2 FQGNSA. Written as DNA, the CDR3 is TGTGCCAGCAGCCGCCCCGGTCAGCCCCAGCATTTT. Amino acid sequence: CASSRPGQPQHF.

The V gene is TRBV20-1, the J gene TRBJ1-5; D is undetermined. Germline V gene lookup returns CDR1 DFQATT and CDR2 SNEGSKA (reference sequence). The CDR3 length is 15 residues. V was cut by 3 bases and J by 4 bases, with 16 bases left in between. The DNA for the CDR3 is TGCAGTGCTAGTCTTCTTCGTTTAGGGAATCAGCCCCAGCATTTT. The encoded protein is CSASLLRLGNQPQHF.

The gene calls are TRBV5-6 and TRBJ1-2, with 7 positions matching TRBD1. Germline loops: CDR1 SGHDT, CDR2 YYEEEE. The CDR3 is made up of 15 amino acids. V shed 4 bases, J shed 4 bases, and the junction held 10 bases outside the gene matches. The CDR3 region is CASSPRGGGGYGYTF. The CDR3 bases are TGTGCCAGCAGCCCAAGGGGAGGGGGCGGCTATGGCTACACCTTC.

This rearrangement joins TRBV20-1 to TRBJ2-3, with 11 positions matching TRBD2. Germline CDR1 DFQATT, CDR2 SNEGSKA (reference sequence). The CDR3 has 16 residues. V trimming: 5 bases; J trimming: 0 bases; junction bases outside the gene matches: 7. The CDR3 reads CSAGAGLAASTDTQYF. CDR3 nucleotide sequence: TGCAGTGCTGGGGCGGGACTAGCGGCGAGCACAGATACGCAGTATTTT.

This chain uses TRBV20-1 with TRBJ2-3; 8 positions agree with TRBD1. Germline V gives CDR1 DFQATT, CDR2 SNEGSKA (reference sequence). The ends lost 6 bases at V and 5 bases at J; junction bases unmatched: 13. This CDR3 has 15 residues. CDR3 residues: CSAAWWDRKGDTQYF. For the CDR3, the DNA is TGCAGTGCGGCCTGGTGGGACAGGAAGGGAGATACGCAGTATTTT.